This TCR beta chain emerged from a study of early T cells in non-severe SARS-CoV-2 infection. Overall study: Sequencing of bulk RNA from unsorted whole blood was done, without chain pairing.

Germline V gives CDR1 DFQATT, CDR2 SNEGSKA (reference sequence). The ends were cut back, 0 bases at V and 4 bases at J, with 10 bases in the middle. The CDR3 has 14 amino acids. Study-level points and caveats: Anti-spike CD8 responses were favored by VDJdb matching, which missed private and CD4 specificities.

This clonotype has ten or more counts. Its antigen is currently unknown. Individual cDNA molecules were tagged with unique molecular identifiers, the study reported. Each CDR3 protein is one row after TCRdb ran MiXCR on the 5' RACE reads. Found here are approximately 46,000 distinct CDR3 sequences, 5.5% to 6.5% of them singletons; the top ten hold over 10%. The receptor was derived from an adult who was a healthcare worker with PCR-confirmed SARS-CoV-2 infection or an uninfected control (not recorded which). Sequenced: whole blood. The genes are TRBV20-1 and TRBJ2-1; D not resolved. The DNA of the CDR3 is TGCAGTGCTAGAGATTTGGCAGATTACAATGAGCAGTTCTTC. As protein: CSARDLADYNEQFF.